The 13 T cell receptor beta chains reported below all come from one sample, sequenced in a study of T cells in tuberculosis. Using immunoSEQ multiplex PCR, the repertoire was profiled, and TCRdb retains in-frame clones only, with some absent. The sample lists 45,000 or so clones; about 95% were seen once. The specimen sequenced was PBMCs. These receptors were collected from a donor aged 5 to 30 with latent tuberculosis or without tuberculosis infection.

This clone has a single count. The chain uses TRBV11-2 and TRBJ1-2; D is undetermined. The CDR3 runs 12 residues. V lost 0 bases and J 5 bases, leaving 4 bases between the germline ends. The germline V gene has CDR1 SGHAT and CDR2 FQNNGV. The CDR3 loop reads CASSLDVYGYTF. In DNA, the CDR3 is TGTGCCAGCAGCTTAGACGTGTATGGCTACACCTTC.

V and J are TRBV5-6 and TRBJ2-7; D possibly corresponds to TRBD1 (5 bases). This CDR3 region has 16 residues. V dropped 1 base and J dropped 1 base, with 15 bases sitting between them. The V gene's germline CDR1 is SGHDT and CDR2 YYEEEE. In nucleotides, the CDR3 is TGTGCCAGCAGCTTGAGGGGTGGCAGGCCATCCTACGAGCAGTACTTC. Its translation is CASSLRGGRPSYEQYF.

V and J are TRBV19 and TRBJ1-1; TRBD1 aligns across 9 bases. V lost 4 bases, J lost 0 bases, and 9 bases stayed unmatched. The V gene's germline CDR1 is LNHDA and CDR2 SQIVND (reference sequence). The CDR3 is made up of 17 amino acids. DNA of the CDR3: TGTGCCAGTAGTAGACTCTGGACAGGGGCATTGAACACTGAAGCTTTCTTT. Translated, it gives CASSRLWTGALNTEAFF.

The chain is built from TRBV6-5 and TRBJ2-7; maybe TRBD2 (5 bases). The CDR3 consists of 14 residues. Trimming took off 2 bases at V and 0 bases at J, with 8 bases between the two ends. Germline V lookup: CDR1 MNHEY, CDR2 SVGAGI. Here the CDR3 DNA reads TGTGCCAGCAGTTACGAGGGTGCCTCCTACGAGCAGTACTTC. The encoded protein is CASSYEGASYEQYF.

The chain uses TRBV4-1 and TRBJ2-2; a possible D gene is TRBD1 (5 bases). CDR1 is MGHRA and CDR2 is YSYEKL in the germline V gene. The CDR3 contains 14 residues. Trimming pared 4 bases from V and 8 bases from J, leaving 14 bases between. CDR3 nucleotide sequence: TGCGCCAGCAGCCGGACATTGGTCGGGGGGGAGCTGTTTTTT. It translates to CASSRTLVGGELFF.

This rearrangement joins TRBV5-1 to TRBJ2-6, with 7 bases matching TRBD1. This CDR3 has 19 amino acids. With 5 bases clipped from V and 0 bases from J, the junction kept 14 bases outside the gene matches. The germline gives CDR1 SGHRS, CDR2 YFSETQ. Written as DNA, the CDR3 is TGCGCCAGCAGGCCAACCGGGACAGCGAGTAACTCTGGGGCCAACGTCCTGACTTTC. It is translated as CASRPTGTASNSGANVLTF.

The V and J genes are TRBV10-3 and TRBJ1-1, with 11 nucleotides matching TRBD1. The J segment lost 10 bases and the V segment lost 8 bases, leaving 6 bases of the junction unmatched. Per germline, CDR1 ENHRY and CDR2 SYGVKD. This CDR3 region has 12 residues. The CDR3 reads CAIGPGQGGAFF. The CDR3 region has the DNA TGTGCCATCGGACCGGGACAGGGGGGAGCTTTCTTT.

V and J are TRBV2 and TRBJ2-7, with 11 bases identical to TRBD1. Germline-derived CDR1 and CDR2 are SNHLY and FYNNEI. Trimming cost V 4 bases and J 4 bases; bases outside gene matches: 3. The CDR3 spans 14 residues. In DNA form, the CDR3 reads TGTGCCAGCAGTGCGGGACAGGGGGGTTACGAGCAGTACTTC. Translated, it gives CASSAGQGGYEQYF.

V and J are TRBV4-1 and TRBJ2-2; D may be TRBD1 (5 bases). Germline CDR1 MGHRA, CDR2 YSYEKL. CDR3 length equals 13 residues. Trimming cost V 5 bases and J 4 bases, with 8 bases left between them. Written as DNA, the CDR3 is TGCGCCAGCAGCTTACAGGTCACCGGGGAGCTGTTTTTT. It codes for CASSLQVTGELFF.

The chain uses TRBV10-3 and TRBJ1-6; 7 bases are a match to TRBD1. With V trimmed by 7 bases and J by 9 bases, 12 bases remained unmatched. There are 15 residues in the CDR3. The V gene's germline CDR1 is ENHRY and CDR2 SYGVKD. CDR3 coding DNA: TGTGCCATCATCCCGAGGGGGGACAGTAGTTCACCCCTCCACTTT. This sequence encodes CAIIPRGDSSSPLHF.

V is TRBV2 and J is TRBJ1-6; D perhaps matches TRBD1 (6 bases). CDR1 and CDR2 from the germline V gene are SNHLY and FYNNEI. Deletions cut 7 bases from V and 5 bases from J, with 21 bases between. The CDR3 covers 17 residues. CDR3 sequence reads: CASTLRWGGGNNSPLHF. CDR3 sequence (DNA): TGTGCCAGCACTCTTCGGTGGGGAGGGGGTAATAATTCACCCCTCCACTTT.

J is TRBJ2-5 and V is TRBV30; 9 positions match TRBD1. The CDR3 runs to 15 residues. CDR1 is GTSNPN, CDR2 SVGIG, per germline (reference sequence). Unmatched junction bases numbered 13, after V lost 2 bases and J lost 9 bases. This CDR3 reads CAWSRGQGRVGAQYF. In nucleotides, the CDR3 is TGTGCCTGGAGTCGGGGACAGGGTAGGGTCGGGGCCCAGTACTTC.

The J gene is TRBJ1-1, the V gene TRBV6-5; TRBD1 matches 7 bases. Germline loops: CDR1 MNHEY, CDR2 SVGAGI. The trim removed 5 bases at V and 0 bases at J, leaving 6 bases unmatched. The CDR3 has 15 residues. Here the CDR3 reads CASSPPTGLNTEAFF. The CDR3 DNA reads TGTGCCAGCAGTCCTCCGACAGGGTTGAACACTGAAGCTTTCTTT.